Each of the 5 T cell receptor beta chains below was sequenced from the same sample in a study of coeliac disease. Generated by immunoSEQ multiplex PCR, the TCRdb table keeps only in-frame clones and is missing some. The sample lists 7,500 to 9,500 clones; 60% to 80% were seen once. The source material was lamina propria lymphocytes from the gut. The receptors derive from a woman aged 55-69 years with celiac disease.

The CDR3 DNA is TGCGCCAGCAACTCCGGACAGGGGGTGAACACTGAAGCTTTCTTT. Translated, it gives CASNSGQGVNTEAFF. This chain connects TRBV5-1 to TRBJ1-1; 10 bases align to TRBD1. The germline V gene has CDR1 SGHRS and CDR2 YFSETQ. After removal of 6 bases from V and 0 bases from J, the junction contained 5 bases not matched to a gene. The CDR3 length is 15 residues.

The CDR3 sequence: CASSPRTSRTDTQYF. The CDR3 DNA sequence: TGTGCCAGCAGCCCACGGACTAGCAGAACAGATACGCAGTATTTT. The rearrangement links TRBV13 to TRBJ2-3; the match to TRBD2 covers 8 bases. Germline CDR1 is PRHDT and CDR2 is FYEKMQ (reference sequence). CDR3 length: 15 amino acids. J lost 3 bases, V lost 5 bases, and 7 bases had no gene match.

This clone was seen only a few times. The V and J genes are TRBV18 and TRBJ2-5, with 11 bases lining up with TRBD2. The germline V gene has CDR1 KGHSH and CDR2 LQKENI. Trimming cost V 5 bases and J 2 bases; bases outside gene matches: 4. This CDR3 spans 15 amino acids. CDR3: CASSTLAGGQETQYF. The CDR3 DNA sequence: TGTGCCAGCTCAACTTTAGCGGGAGGGCAAGAGACCCAGTACTTC.

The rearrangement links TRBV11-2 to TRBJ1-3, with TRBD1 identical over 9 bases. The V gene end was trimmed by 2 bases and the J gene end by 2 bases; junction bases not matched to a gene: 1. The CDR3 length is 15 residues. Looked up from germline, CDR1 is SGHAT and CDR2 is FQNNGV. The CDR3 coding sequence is TGTGCCAGCAGCTTACACAGGGGGCCTGGAAACACCATATATTTT. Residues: CASSLHRGPGNTIYF.

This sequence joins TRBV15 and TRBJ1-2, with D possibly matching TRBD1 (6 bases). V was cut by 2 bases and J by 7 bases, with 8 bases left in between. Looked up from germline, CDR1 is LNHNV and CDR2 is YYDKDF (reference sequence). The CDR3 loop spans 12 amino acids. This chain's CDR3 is CATSRTGTGYTF. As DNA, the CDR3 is TGTGCCACCAGCAGAACAGGGACTGGCTACACCTTC. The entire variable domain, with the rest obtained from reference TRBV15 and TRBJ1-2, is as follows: DAMVIQNPRYQVTQFGKPVTLSCSQTLNHNVMYWYQQKSSQAPKLLFHYYDKDFNNEADTPDNFQSRRPNTSFCFLDIRSPGLGDTAMYLCATSRTGTGYTFGSGTRLTVV.